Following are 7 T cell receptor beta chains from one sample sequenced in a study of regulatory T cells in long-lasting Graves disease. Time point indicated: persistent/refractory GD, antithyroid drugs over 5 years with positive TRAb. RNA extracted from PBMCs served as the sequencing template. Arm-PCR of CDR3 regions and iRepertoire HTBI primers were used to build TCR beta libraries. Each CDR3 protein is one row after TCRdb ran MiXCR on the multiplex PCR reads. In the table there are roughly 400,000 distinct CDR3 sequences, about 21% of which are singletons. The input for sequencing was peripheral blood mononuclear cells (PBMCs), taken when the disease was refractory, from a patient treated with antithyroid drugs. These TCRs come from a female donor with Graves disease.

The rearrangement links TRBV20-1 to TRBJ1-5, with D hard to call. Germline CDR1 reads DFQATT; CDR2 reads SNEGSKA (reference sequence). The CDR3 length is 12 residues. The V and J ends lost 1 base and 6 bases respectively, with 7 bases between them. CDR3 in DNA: TGCAGTGCTAGAGGCAGTAGTCAGCCCCAGCATTTT. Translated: CSARGSSQPQHF.

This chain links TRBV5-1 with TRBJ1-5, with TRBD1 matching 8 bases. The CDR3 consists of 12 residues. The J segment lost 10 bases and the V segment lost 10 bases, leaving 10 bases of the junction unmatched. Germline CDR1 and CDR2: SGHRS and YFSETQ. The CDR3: CAPRTGKGPQHF. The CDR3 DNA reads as TGCGCCCCGAGGACAGGGAAGGGACCCCAGCATTTT.

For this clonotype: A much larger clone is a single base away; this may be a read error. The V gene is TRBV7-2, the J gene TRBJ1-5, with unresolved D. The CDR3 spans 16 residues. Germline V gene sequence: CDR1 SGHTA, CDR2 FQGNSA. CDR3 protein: CASGLDPESSNQPQHF. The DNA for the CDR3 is TGTGCCAGCGGCTTAGACCCGGAGAGTAGCAATCAGCCCCAGCATTTT.

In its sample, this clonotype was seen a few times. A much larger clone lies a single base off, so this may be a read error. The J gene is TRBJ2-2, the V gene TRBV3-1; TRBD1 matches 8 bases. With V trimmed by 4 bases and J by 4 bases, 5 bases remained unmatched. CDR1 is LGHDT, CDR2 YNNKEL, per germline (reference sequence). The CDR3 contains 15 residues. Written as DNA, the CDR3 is TGTGCCAGCAGCCTGGACAGGGTGGGCACCGGGGAGCTGTTTTTT. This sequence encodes CASSLDRVGTGELFF.

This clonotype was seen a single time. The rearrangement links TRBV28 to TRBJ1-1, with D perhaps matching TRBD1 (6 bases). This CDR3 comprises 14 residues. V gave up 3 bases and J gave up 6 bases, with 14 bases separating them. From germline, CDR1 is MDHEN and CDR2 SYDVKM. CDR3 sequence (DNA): TGTGCCAGCAGTTTTATGCAGGGGAAGGCTGAAGCTTTCTTT. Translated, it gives CASSFMQGKAEAFF.

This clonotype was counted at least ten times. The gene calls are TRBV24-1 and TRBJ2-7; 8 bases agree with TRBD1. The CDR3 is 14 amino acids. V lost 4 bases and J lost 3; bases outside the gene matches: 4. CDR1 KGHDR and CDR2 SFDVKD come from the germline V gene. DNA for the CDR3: TGTGCCACCAGTGAAGGACAGGGCGGCTACGAGCAGTACTTC. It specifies CATSEGQGGYEQYF.

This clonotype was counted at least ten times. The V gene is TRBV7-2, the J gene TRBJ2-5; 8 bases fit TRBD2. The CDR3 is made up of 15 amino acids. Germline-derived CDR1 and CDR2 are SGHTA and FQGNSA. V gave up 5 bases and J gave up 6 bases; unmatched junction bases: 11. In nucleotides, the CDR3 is TGTGCCAGCAGCCCGGGGAGGGCGGGGGGACAGACCCAGTACTTC. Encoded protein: CASSPGRAGGQTQYF.